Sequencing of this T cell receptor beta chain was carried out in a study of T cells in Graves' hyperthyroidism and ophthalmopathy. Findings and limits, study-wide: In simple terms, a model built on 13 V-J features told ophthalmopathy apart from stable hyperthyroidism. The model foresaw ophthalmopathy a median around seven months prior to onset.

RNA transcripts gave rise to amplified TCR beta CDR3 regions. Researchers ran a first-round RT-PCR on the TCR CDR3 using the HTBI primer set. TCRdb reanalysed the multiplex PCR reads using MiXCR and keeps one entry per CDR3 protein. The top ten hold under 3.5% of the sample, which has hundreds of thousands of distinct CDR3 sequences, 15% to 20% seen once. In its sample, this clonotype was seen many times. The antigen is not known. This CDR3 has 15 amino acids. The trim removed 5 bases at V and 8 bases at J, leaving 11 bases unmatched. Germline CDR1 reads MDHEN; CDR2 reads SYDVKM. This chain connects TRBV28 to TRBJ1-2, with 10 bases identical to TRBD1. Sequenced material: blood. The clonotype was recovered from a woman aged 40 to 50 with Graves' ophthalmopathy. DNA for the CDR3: TGTGCCAGCAGTCTCACCTCGGGGGACAGGGGCGGCTACACCTTC. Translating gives CASSLTSGDRGGYTF.